This T cell receptor (beta chain) derives from a study of T cells in Graves' hyperthyroidism and ophthalmopathy. At the level of the study: Blood from the periphery was taken at initial diagnosis, before any treatment.

Study results and limitations: Stable hyperthyroidism was told apart from ophthalmopathy by a model built on 13 V-J features.

This clonotype appeared many times. Its antigen is not identified. The PBMCs were sourced from fresh peripheral blood (more than 8.5 ml). This CDR3 spans 15 amino acids. V gave up 4 bases and J gave up 4 bases, with 14 bases separating them. Germline values: CDR1 MDHEN, CDR2 SYDVKM. Amplification of TCR beta CDR3 regions used RNA as the template. Using the HTBI primer set, a first-round RT-PCR was run on the TCR CDR3. TCRdb fed the multiplex PCR reads into MiXCR, producing one record per CDR3 protein. Altogether about 350,000 distinct CDR3 sequences are present, 15% to 20% being singletons, with the ten largest covering about a sixth.

This chain connects TRBV28 to TRBJ1-5, with D perhaps matching TRBD1 (6 bases). The sample comprised blood. The receptor was isolated from a woman aged 40 to 50 with Graves' ophthalmopathy. The CDR3 region is CASSSTGFTNQPQHF. The CDR3 nucleotides are TGTGCCAGCAGTTCAACAGGGTTTACGAATCAGCCCCAGCATTTT.